The rows below give T cell receptor beta chains drawn from one sample of a study of CD4 T cells in relation to SARS-CoV-2 and coronaviruses. Assay used: immunoSEQ multiplex PCR; TCRdb lists only in-frame clones, some missing. Among around 35,000 clones listed, around 82% were seen once. Their cognate antigens are unknown. Sequencing was done on a sample of naive CD4+ T cells from PBMCs, cultured in vitro. All receptors come from an adult with COVID-19. CDR3s include the opening cysteine and the closing phenylalanine or tryptophan. D genes are given only for firm matches. The size field is filled for only some rows; it gives once, few, many or a size class.

CDR3aa | CDR3nt | d_gene | j_gene | v_gene | abundance
CASSLGGMNTGELFF | TGTGCCAGCAGCCTAGGGGGGATGAACACCGGGGAGCTGTTTTTT | - | TRBJ2-2 | TRBV5-6 | -
CASSRGLNSPLHF | TGTGCCAGCAGCCGGGGCCTTAATTCACCCCTCCACTTT | - | TRBJ1-6 | TRBV6-5 | few
CASSLVGGTNTEAFF | TGCGCCAGCAGCTTGGTGGGGGGGACGAACACTGAAGCTTTCTTT | - | TRBJ1-1 | TRBV5-1 | -
CASSDSTSGELFF | TGTGCCAGCAGTGACTCGACTAGCGGGGAGCTGTTTTTT | - | TRBJ2-2 | TRBV6-4 | medium-sized
CASSNTGSLGAQHF | TGTGCCAGTAGTAATACAGGGTCTTTAGGGGCCCAGCATTTT | - | TRBJ1-5 | TRBV19 | -
CASSLGRGGVEPQHF | TGCGCCAGCAGCTTGGGAAGAGGGGGCGTCGAGCCCCAGCATTTT | TRBD1 | TRBJ1-5 | TRBV5-1 | -
CASSEAVTIYNEQFF | TGTGCCAGCAGTGAAGCCGTGACAATTTACAATGAGCAGTTCTTC | - | TRBJ2-1 | TRBV2 | -
CASTPGGDSYEQYF | TGTGCCAGCACCCCCGGTGGGGACTCCTACGAGCAGTACTTC | - | TRBJ2-7 | TRBV9 | -
CASSLARTSGNEQFF | TGTGCCAGCAGCTTAGCCCGGACTAGCGGCAATGAGCAGTTCTTC | TRBD2 | TRBJ2-1 | TRBV7-9 | -
CASSPGPNTEAFF | TGTGCCAGCAGCCCGGGACCCAACACTGAAGCTTTCTTT | - | TRBJ1-1 | TRBV11-2 | few
CASSDSPGANQPQHF | TGTGCCAGCAGTGACTCTCCGGGTGCGAATCAGCCCCAGCATTTT | - | TRBJ1-5 | TRBV6-4 | -
CASSPGTFDGYGYTF | TGTGCCAGCAGTCCCGGGACTTTCGACGGGTATGGCTACACCTTC | - | TRBJ1-2 | TRBV6-5 | -
CAISLQGDEQYF | TGTGCCATCAGCCTACAGGGCGACGAGCAGTACTTC | - | TRBJ2-7 | TRBV10-3 | -
CASSFDIVAGSYEQYF | TGCGCCAGCAGCTTTGATATTGTGGCGGGTTCCTACGAGCAGTACTTC | - | TRBJ2-7 | TRBV5-1 | -
CATSRGTSTHEQYF | TGTGCCACCAGCAGAGGGACTAGCACCCACGAGCAGTACTTC | TRBD2 | TRBJ2-7 | TRBV15 | -
CASSLGGNGYNSPLHF | TGTGCCAGCAGCTTAGGGGGGAATGGCTATAATTCACCCCTCCACTTT | - | TRBJ1-6 | TRBV7-8 | once
CASSSGPVGSYEQYF | TGTGCCAGCAGCTCGGGGCCAGTGGGTTCCTACGAGCAGTACTTC | - | TRBJ2-7 | TRBV7-2 | once
CASSGRTNTGELFF | TGTGCCAGCAGTGGCAGGACGAACACCGGGGAGCTGTTTTTT | - | TRBJ2-2 | TRBV2 | few
CASSTYSGWRVSPDTQYF | TGTGCCAGTAGTACCTATAGCGGGTGGAGGGTCTCGCCAGATACGCAGTATTTT | TRBD2 | TRBJ2-3 | TRBV19 | once
CASKSFGGGGDEQFF | TGTGCCTCAAAGTCTTTTGGGGGCGGGGGGGATGAGCAGTTCTTC | TRBD2 | TRBJ2-1 | TRBV19 | -
CATSPTGGYGYTF | TGTGCCACCAGCCCCACAGGGGGCTATGGCTACACCTTC | TRBD1 | TRBJ1-2 | TRBV24-1 | once
CASSATSVQETQYF | TGTGCCAGCAGTGCCACTAGCGTACAAGAGACCCAGTACTTC | TRBD2 | TRBJ2-5 | TRBV2 | -
CASSQVSSAPRETQYF | TGTGCCAGCAGCCAAGTTAGTAGCGCCCCCCGGGAGACCCAGTACTTC | - | TRBJ2-5 | TRBV3-1/TRBV3-2 | -
CASSRSGGGLAQNNEQFF | TGCGCCAGCAGCCGCTCGGGTGGGGGACTAGCACAAAACAATGAGCAGTTCTTC | TRBD2 | TRBJ2-1 | TRBV4-1 | -
CASSPEVGVVDTQYF | TGTGCCAGCAGCCCAGAGGTGGGAGTAGTAGATACGCAGTATTTT | - | TRBJ2-3 | TRBV13 | -
CASRNGRGRLRDYGYTF | TGTGCCAGCAGAAATGGCAGGGGGCGACTTAGGGACTATGGCTACACCTTC | TRBD1 | TRBJ1-2 | TRBV11-2 | -
CASSARRQGATEAFF | TGTGCCAGCAGCGCCCGCAGACAGGGGGCGACTGAAGCTTTCTTT | TRBD1 | TRBJ1-1 | TRBV5-4 | -
CASSLQTGAPSNYGYTF | TGCGCCAGCAGCTTACAGACAGGGGCACCCTCTAACTATGGCTACACCTTC | TRBD1 | TRBJ1-2 | TRBV5-1 | -
CASSLTPGGKYEQYF | TGTGCCAGCAGCTTAACCCCAGGGGGCAAATACGAGCAGTACTTC | TRBD1 | TRBJ2-7 | TRBV7-3 | -
CASSQDSSVAYEQYF | TGTGCCAGCAGCCAAGATTCCTCAGTCGCCTACGAGCAGTACTTC | - | TRBJ2-7 | TRBV3-1/TRBV3-2 | -
CASSYETTSGSGDEQFF | TGTGCCAGCAGTTACGAGACGACTAGCGGGAGCGGCGATGAGCAGTTCTTC | TRBD2 | TRBJ2-1 | TRBV6-2/TRBV6-3 | once
CASRISGSSYEQYF | TGTGCCAGCAGAATTAGCGGGAGCTCCTACGAGCAGTACTTC | TRBD2 | TRBJ2-7 | TRBV28 | few
CASKKILAGAQEQYF | TGTGCCAGCAAAAAGATACTAGCGGGAGCACAAGAGCAGTACTTC | TRBD2 | TRBJ2-7 | TRBV6-5 | -
CATSRPQTRTGDYGYTF | TGTGCCACCAGCAGACCTCAAACACGGACAGGGGACTATGGCTACACCTTC | TRBD1 | TRBJ1-2 | TRBV15 | -
CASSLTGQGNGELFF | TGTGCCAGCAGCTTAACGGGACAGGGAAACGGGGAGCTGTTTTTT | TRBD1 | TRBJ2-2 | TRBV11-3 | few
CASSSKGSSGMRVETQYF | TGTGCCAGCAGTTCTAAAGGGTCTAGCGGGATGAGGGTAGAGACCCAGTACTTC | TRBD2 | TRBJ2-5 | TRBV27 | once
CASSSGTSGRFHEQYF | TGTGCCAGCAGTTCAGGGACTAGCGGGAGGTTTCACGAGCAGTACTTC | TRBD2 | TRBJ2-7 | TRBV28 | few
CASSPPSKSGNEQFF | TGTGCCAGCAGCCCCCCCTCCAAAAGCGGAAATGAGCAGTTCTTC | - | TRBJ2-1 | TRBV7-2 | -
CASSLNPRGRETQYF | TGTGCCAGCAGCTTAAACCCCAGGGGGCGAGAGACCCAGTACTTC | TRBD1 | TRBJ2-5 | TRBV7-2 | -
CASSPRTTSYEQYF | TGTGCCAGCAGCCCCCGGACTACTTCCTACGAGCAGTACTTC | - | TRBJ2-7 | TRBV13 | -
CASGTSSYNEQFF | TGTGCCAGCGGAACCTCTTCCTACAATGAGCAGTTCTTC | - | TRBJ2-1 | TRBV11-3 | few